This T cell receptor beta chain was captured in a study of cytomegalovirus exposure and HLA in healthy donors. Germline V gives CDR1 PRHDT, CDR2 FYEKMQ (reference sequence). Trimming took 2 bases from V and 0 from J; bases not matched to a gene: 10. The CDR3 runs 19 residues. Generated by immunoSEQ multiplex PCR, the TCRdb table keeps only in-frame clones and is missing some. This sample has under 95,000 clones, with roughly 94% found just once. A remark on this clone: Its matching antigen is unknown.

Study results and limitations: For most TCR sequences rarity was the rule, although some public TCRs occurred in many donors.

The material sequenced was PBMCs. This TCR was recovered from a woman between 18 and 29 years old in good health and CMV-seropositive. The J gene is TRBJ2-3, the V gene TRBV13; 11 bases agree with TRBD2. The CDR3 DNA reads TGTGCCAGCAGCTTAAAGCGGACTAGCGGGTCCCATAGCACAGATACGCAGTATTTT. Protein: CASSLKRTSGSHSTDTQYF.